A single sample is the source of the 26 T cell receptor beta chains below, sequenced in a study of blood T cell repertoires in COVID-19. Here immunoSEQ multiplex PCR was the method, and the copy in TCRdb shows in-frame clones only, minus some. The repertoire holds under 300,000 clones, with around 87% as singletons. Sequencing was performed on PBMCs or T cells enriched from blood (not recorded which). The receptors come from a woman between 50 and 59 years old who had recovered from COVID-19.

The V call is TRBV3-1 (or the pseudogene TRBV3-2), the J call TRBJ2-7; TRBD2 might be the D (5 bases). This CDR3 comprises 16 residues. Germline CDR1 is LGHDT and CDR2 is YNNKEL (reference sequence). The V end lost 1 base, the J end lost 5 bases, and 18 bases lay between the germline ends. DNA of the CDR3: TGTGCCAGCAGCCAAGCTACCCCGGACTGGACCGACGAGCAGTACTTC. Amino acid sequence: CASSQATPDWTDEQYF.

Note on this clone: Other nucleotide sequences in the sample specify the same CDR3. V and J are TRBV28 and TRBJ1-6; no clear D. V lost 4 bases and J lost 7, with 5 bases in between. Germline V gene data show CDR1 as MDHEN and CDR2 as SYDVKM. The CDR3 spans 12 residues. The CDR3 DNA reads TGTGCCAGCAGTTCCGGGAATTCACCCCTCCACTTT. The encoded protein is CASSSGNSPLHF.

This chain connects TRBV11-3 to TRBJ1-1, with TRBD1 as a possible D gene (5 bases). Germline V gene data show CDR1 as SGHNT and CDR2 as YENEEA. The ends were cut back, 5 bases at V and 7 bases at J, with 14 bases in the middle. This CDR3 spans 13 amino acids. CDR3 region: CASSLQPGGEAFF. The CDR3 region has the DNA TGTGCCAGCAGCCTGCAGCCGGGGGGTGAAGCTTTCTTT.

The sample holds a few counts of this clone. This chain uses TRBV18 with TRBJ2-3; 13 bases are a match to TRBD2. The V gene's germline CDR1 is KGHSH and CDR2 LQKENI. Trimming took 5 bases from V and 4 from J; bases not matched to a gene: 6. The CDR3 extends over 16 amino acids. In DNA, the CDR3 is TGTGCCAGCTCAGAGAGGACTAGCGGGAGTGCAGATACGCAGTATTTT. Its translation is CASSERTSGSADTQYF.

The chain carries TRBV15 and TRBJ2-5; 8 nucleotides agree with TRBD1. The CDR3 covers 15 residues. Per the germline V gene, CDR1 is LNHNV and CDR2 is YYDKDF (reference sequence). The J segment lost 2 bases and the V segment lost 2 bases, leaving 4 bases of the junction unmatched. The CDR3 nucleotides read TGTGCCACCAGCAGAAGGACAGGGTTTCAAGAGACCCAGTACTTC. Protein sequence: CATSRRTGFQETQYF. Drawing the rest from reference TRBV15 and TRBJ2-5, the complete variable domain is DAMVIQNPRYQVTQFGKPVTLSCSQTLNHNVMYWYQQKSSQAPKLLFHYYDKDFNNEADTPDNFQSRRPNTSFCFLDIRSPGLGDTAMYLCATSRRTGFQETQYFGPGTRLLVL.

For the CDR3, the DNA is TGTGCCAGCAGCCCCGTCAAGGACAGGTTCTTCTATTCACCCCTCCACTTT. Its protein is CASSPVKDRFFYSPLHF. This chain joins TRBV7-8 and TRBJ1-6; 7 positions match TRBD1. The trim removed 5 bases at V and 8 bases at J, leaving 15 bases unmatched. This CDR3 has 17 amino acids. In germline, CDR1 is SGHVS, CDR2 FQNEAQ.

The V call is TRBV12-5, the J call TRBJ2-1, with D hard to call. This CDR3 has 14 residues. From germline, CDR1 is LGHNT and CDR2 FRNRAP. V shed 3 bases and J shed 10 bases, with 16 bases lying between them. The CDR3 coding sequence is TGTGCTAGTGGTTTTTCCGTATTTGGTGAGGAGCAGTTCTTC. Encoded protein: CASGFSVFGEEQFF.

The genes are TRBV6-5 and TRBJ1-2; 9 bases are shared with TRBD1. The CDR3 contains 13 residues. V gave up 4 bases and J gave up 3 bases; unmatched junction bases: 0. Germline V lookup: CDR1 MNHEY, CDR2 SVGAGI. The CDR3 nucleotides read TGTGCCAGCAGTTGGACAGGGGACTATGGCTACACCTTC. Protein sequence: CASSWTGDYGYTF.

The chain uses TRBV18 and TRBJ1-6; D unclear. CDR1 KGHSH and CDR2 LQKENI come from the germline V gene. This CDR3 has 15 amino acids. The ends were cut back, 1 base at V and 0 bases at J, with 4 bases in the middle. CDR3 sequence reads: CASSPLSSYNSPLHF. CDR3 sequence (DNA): TGTGCCAGCTCACCACTCTCCTCCTATAATTCACCCCTCCACTTT.

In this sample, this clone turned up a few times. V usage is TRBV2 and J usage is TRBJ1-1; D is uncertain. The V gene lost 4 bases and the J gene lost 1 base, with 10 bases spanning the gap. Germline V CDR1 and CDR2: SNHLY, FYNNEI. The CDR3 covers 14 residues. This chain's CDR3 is CASSVSPTNTEAFF. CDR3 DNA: TGTGCCAGCAGTGTCTCACCTACGAACACTGAAGCTTTCTTT. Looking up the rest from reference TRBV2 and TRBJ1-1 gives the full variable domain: EPEVTQTPSHQVTQMGQEVILRCVPISNHLYFYWYRQILGQKVEFLVSFYNNEISEKSEIFDDQFSVERPDGSNFTLKIRSTKLEDSAMYFCASSVSPTNTEAFFGQGTRLTVV.

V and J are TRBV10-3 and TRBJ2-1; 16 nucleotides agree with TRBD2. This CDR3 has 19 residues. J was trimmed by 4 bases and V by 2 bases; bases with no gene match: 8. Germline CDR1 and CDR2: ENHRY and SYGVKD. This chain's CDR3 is CAISETGTSGRARYNEQFF. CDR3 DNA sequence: TGTGCCATCAGTGAGACCGGGACTAGCGGGAGGGCCAGGTACAATGAGCAGTTCTTC.

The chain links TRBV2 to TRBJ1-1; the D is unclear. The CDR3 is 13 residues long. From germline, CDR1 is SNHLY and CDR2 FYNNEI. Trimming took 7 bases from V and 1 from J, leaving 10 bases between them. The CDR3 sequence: CASMAEGNTEAFF. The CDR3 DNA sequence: TGTGCCAGCATGGCCGAGGGGAACACTGAAGCTTTCTTT. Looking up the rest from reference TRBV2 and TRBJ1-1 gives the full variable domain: EPEVTQTPSHQVTQMGQEVILRCVPISNHLYFYWYRQILGQKVEFLVSFYNNEISEKSEIFDDQFSVERPDGSNFTLKIRSTKLEDSAMYFCASMAEGNTEAFFGQGTRLTVV.

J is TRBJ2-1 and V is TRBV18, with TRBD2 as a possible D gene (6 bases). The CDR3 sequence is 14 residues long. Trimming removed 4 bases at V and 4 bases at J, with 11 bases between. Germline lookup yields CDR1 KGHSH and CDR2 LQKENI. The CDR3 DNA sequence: TGTGCCAGCTCACGGCGGGGAGGATACAATGAGCAGTTCTTC. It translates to CASSRRGGYNEQFF.

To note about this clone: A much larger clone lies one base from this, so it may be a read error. The CDR3 reads CASRRDNYGYTF. CDR3 DNA: TGTGCCAGCAGACGGGATAACTATGGCTACACCTTC. The chain links TRBV9 to TRBJ1-2; D ambiguous. Germline values: CDR1 SGDLS, CDR2 YYNGEE. This CDR3 has 12 residues. V shed 5 bases and J shed 1 base, with 6 bases lying between them.

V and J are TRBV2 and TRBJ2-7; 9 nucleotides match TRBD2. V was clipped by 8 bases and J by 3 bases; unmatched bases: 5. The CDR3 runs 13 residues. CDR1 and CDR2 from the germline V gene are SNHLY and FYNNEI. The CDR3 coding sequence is TGTGCCAGCCTCTTACTAGCGGGCTACGAGCAGTACTTC. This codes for CASLLLAGYEQYF.

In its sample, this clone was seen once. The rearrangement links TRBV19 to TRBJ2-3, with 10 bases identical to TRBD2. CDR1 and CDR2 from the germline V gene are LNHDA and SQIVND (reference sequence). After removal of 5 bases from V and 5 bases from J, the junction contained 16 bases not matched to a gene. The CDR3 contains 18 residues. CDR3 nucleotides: TGTGCCAGTAGTCAATCCGCTTGGCCTAGCGGGAGTCGAGATACGCAGTATTTT. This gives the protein CASSQSAWPSGSRDTQYF.

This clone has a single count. The CDR3 bases are TGTGCCAGCATGGGAGCGGGCTTTACAGATACGCAGTATTTT. Translated: CASMGAGFTDTQYF. The rearrangement links TRBV5-4 to TRBJ2-3; tentative D call: TRBD2 (6 bases). Germline V gene data show CDR1 as SGHNT and CDR2 as YYREEE (reference sequence). V lost 6 bases to trimming and J lost 3 bases, with 14 bases between them. The CDR3 totals 14 residues.

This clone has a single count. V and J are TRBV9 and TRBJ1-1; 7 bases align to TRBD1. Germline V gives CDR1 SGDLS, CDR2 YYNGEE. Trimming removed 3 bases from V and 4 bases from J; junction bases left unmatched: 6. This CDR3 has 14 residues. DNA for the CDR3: TGTGCCAGCAGCGGACAGGGATGGGGCACTGAAGCTTTCTTT. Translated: CASSGQGWGTEAFF.

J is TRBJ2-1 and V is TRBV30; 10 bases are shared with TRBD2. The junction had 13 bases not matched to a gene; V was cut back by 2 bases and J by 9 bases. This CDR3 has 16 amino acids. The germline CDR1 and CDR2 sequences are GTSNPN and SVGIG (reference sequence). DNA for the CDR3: TGTGCCTGGAGTCCACCTCATAGCGGGAGGTATAGTGAGCAGTTCTTC. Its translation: CAWSPPHSGRYSEQFF. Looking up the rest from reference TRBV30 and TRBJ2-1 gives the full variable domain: SQTIHQWPATLVQPVGSPLSLECTVEGTSNPNLYWYRQAAGRGLQLLFYSVGIGQISSEVPQNLSASRPQDRQFILSSKKLLLSDSGFYLCAWSPPHSGRYSEQFFGPGTRLTVL.

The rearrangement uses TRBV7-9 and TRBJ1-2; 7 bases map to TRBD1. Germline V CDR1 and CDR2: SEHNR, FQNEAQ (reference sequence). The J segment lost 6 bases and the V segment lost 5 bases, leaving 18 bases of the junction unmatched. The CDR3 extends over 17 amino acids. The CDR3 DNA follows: TGTGCCAGCAGCGGGATGCTCGCTCAGGCGACAGGGAATGGCTACACCTTC. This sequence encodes CASSGMLAQATGNGYTF. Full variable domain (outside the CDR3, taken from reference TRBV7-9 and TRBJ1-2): DTGVSQNPRHKITKRGQNVTFRCDPISEHNRLYWYRQTLGQGPEFLTYFQNEAQLEKSRLLSDRFSAERPKGSFSTLEIQRTEQGDSAMYLCASSGMLAQATGNGYTFGSGTRLTVV.

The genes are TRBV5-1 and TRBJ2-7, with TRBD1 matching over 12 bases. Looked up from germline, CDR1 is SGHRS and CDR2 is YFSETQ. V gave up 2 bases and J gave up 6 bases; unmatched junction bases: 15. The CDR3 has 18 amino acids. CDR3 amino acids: CASSLEPGQGARGSEQYF. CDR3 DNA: TGCGCCAGCAGCTTAGAACCGGGACAGGGGGCGCGAGGCTCCGAGCAGTACTTC.

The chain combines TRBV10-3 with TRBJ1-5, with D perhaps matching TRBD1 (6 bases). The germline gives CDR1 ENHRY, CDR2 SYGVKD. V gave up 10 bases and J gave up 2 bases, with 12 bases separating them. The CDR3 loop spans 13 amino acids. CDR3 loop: CATQGGRNQPQHF. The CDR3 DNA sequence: TGTGCCACACAGGGTGGGCGCAATCAGCCCCAGCATTTT.

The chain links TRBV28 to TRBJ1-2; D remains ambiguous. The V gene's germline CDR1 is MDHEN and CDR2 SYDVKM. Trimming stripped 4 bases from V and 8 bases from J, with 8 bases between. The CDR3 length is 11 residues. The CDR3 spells CASSSAVGYTF. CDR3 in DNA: TGTGCCAGCAGTTCGGCGGTGGGCTACACCTTC.

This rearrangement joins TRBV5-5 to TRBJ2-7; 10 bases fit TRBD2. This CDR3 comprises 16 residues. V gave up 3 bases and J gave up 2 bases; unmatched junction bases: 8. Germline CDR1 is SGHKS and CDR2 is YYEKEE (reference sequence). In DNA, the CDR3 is TGTGCCAGCAGCTGGGTCATTAGCGGGGGGACCTACGAGCAGTACTTC. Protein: CASSWVISGGTYEQYF.

This CDR3 reads CASSRDSANEQFF. As DNA, the CDR3 is TGTGCCAGCAGCCGGGACTCAGCCAATGAGCAGTTCTTC. The chain employs TRBV7-2 and TRBJ2-1; tentative D call: TRBD2 (6 bases). Trimming shortened V by 5 bases and J by 6 bases, and 11 bases separated the two germline ends. There are 13 residues in the CDR3. In germline, CDR1 is SGHTA, CDR2 FQGNSA.

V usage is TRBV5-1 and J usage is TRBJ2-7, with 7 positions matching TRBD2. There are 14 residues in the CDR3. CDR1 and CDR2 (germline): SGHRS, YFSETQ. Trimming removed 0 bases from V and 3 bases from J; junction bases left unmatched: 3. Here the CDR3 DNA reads TGCGCCAGCAGCTTGGTCGGGGGGAACTACGAGCAGTACTTC. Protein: CASSLVGGNYEQYF.